Sequencing of this T cell receptor beta chain was carried out in a study of cytomegalovirus exposure and HLA in healthy donors. The PCR contained 60 Vbeta and 13 Jbeta primers. The method was immunoSEQ multiplex PCR; TCRdb's version includes in-frame clones alone and lacks a portion of them. The sample has 35,000 to 45,000 clones. The specimen sequenced was PBMCs. This receptor was identified in a woman aged 25-40 years in good health and CMV-seropositive.

CDR3 region: CAWGLPGTGFAGFDNSPLHF. The CDR3 DNA follows: TGTGCCTGGGGTCTCCCCGGGACAGGCTTTGCGGGCTTCGATAATTCACCCCTCCACTTT. The chain joins TRBV30 to TRBJ1-6; 8 nucleotides match TRBD1. V was clipped by 5 bases and J by 5 bases; unmatched bases: 23. Germline V gives CDR1 GTSNPN, CDR2 SVGIG (reference sequence). This CDR3 region has 20 residues.